This passage covers 10 T cell receptor beta chains from one sample sequenced in a study of cytomegalovirus exposure and HLA in healthy donors. PCR amplification relied on 60 Vbeta primers (plus 13 Jbeta primers). Clones were read by immunoSEQ multiplex PCR, and TCRdb kept only the in-frame ones, dropping some. The repertoire holds fewer than 200,000 clones, with about 85% as singletons. Sequencing was done on a sample of PBMCs. Source of these receptors: a woman aged 45-60 years in good health and CMV-seropositive.

This clone was detected only once. V is TRBV21-1 and J is TRBJ2-7; the D call of TRBD1 is as the table states it, not checked on the DNA. TRBV21-1 is recorded as a pseudogene. The CDR3 runs 16 residues. CDR3 protein: CASSKAAPGANYEQYF. The CDR3 DNA follows: TGTGCCAGCAGCAAAGCGGCTCCAGGGGCTAACTACGAGCAGTACTTC.

The chain recombines TRBV6-6 with TRBJ1-1; 8 nucleotides align to TRBD1. V lost 2 bases and J lost 9; bases outside the gene matches: 5. Germline V gene sequence: CDR1 MNHNY, CDR2 SVGAGI (reference sequence). CDR3 length: 13 residues. CDR3 region: CASSYQGAFQAFF. The CDR3 region has the DNA TGTGCCAGCAGTTACCAGGGGGCCTTTCAAGCTTTCTTT.

The chain employs TRBV19 and TRBJ2-5, with a tentative D call TRBD1 (5 bases). Trimming pared 5 bases from V and 6 bases from J, leaving 13 bases between. The CDR3 length is 13 residues. Germline V lookup: CDR1 LNHDA, CDR2 SQIVND (reference sequence). In DNA, the CDR3 is TGTGCCAGTAGTGGCACCCCAGGGAAGACCCAGTACTTC. Protein sequence: CASSGTPGKTQYF.

This sequence joins TRBV19 and TRBJ2-7, with TRBD1 matching over 8 bases. V lost 5 bases, J lost 3 bases, and 6 bases stayed unmatched. CDR3 length: 14 residues. In germline, CDR1 is LNHDA, CDR2 SQIVND (reference sequence). CDR3 sequence: CASSPGQGGYEQYF. The DNA of the CDR3 is TGTGCCAGTAGTCCCGGACAGGGTGGCTACGAGCAGTACTTC.

The CDR3 bases are TGTGCCACCAGCAGAGAGGAGGGGGCCGGGCAGTACTTC. This codes for CATSREEGAGQYF. The rearrangement joins TRBV15 to TRBJ2-7; TRBD1 is a possible D gene (7 bases). This CDR3 is built from 13 residues. V gave up 0 bases and J gave up 9 bases, with 12 bases separating them. Germline V gene sequence: CDR1 LNHNV, CDR2 YYDKDF (reference sequence).

With respect to this clone: One junction end disagrees with the germline gene, perhaps due to a read error. The CDR3 nucleotides are TGTGCTAGCAGCTCCGGGACAGGGGTAGAGACCCAGTACTTC. Protein sequence: CASSSGTGVETQYF. The chain is built from TRBV7-7 and TRBJ2-5; 10 bases agree with TRBD1. In germline, CDR1 is SSHAT, CDR2 FNYEAQ (reference sequence). This CDR3 region has 14 residues.

The chain links TRBV9 to TRBJ2-7; 9 positions agree with TRBD2. Germline trimming cut 0 bases from V and 6 bases from J; bases unmatched to any gene: 7. Germline V gene sequence: CDR1 SGDLS, CDR2 YYNGEE. This CDR3 region has 15 residues. The CDR3, as DNA: TGTGCCAGCAGCGTAGCGCCAGGACTAGCGCGCGAGCAGTACTTC. Its protein is CASSVAPGLAREQYF.

J is TRBJ2-6 and V is TRBV2; no firm D call. The CDR3 has 15 residues. Germline V gives CDR1 SNHLY, CDR2 FYNNEI. V lost 2 bases and J 1 base, leaving 6 bases between the germline ends. The chain's CDR3 is CASSELSSGANVLTF. In DNA, the CDR3 is TGTGCCAGCAGTGAACTAAGTTCTGGGGCCAACGTCCTGACTTTC.

The chain is built from TRBV19 and TRBJ1-5; TRBD1 might be the D (6 bases). The germline CDR1 and CDR2 sequences are LNHDA and SQIVND (reference sequence). This CDR3 comprises 17 residues. The V gene lost 3 bases and the J gene lost 2 bases, with 17 bases spanning the gap. The CDR3 protein is CASSIQTGTSRNQPQHF. In DNA form, the CDR3 reads TGTGCCAGTAGTATCCAGACAGGCACATCTCGCAATCAGCCCCAGCATTTT.

The chain employs TRBV7-2 and TRBJ1-2, with D perhaps TRBD1 (5 bases). Germline V gene data show CDR1 as SGHTA and CDR2 as FQGNSA. This CDR3 contains 14 residues. V lost 7 bases and J lost 7, with 19 bases in between. The CDR3 reads CASIGGASRLGYTF. The CDR3 nucleotides are TGTGCCAGCATAGGTGGGGCGAGTCGGCTTGGCTACACCTTC.